These 4 T cell receptor beta chains originate from one sample sequenced in a study of T cells in Graves' hyperthyroidism and ophthalmopathy. RNA transcripts yielded amplified TCR beta CDR3 regions. The HTBI primer set was used in a first-round RT-PCR of the TCR CDR3. One entry per CDR3 protein results from TCRdb running MiXCR on the multiplex PCR reads. The table lists hundreds of thousands of distinct CDR3 sequences, roughly a fifth of them singletons. Sequencing was done on a sample of blood. The source of these receptors is a man over 45 with Graves' ophthalmopathy.

The genes are TRBV3-1 and TRBJ1-5, with D perhaps matching TRBD1 (5 bases). The germline V gene has CDR1 LGHDT and CDR2 YNNKEL (reference sequence). Trimming removed 1 base at V and 2 bases at J, with 12 bases between. This CDR3 has 16 amino acids. The CDR3 nucleotides read TGTGCCAGCAGCCAAGGATCCAGGGCCGGCAATCAGCCCCAGCATTTT. Amino acid sequence: CASSQGSRAGNQPQHF.

This sequence joins TRBV4-1 and TRBJ2-1, with D perhaps matching TRBD2 (5 bases). Germline values: CDR1 MGHRA, CDR2 YSYEKL. V was pared by 4 bases and J by 0 bases, with 13 bases between. The CDR3 has 16 amino acids. The chain's CDR3 is CASSPPSGRSYNEQFF. The CDR3 DNA follows: TGCGCCAGCAGCCCCCCGAGCGGACGCTCCTACAATGAGCAGTTCTTC.

In this sample, this clonotype turned up many times. This rearrangement joins TRBV28 to TRBJ2-5; D possibly uses TRBD1 or TRBD2 (5 bases each). The CDR3 is 15 amino acids. Germline values: CDR1 MDHEN, CDR2 SYDVKM. The V gene lost 6 bases and the J gene lost 4 bases, with 18 bases spanning the gap. Written as DNA, the CDR3 is TGTGCCAGCAGCCTCGGGACGGCCTTTCGAGAGACCCAGTACTTC. Translating gives CASSLGTAFRETQYF.

The sample holds one count of this clonotype. V usage is TRBV4-1 and J usage is TRBJ2-1, with 10 bases that match TRBD2. Germline trimming cut 1 base from V and 4 bases from J; bases unmatched to any gene: 10. This CDR3 is 18 amino acids long. Germline V lookup: CDR1 MGHRA, CDR2 YSYEKL. The CDR3 spells CASSQGPLTSGLYNEQFF. CDR3 in DNA: TGCGCCAGCAGCCAAGGTCCGCTGACTAGCGGGTTATACAATGAGCAGTTCTTC.